These 5 T cell receptor beta chains were all obtained from the same sample, sequenced in a study of T cell responses to AZD1222 COVID-19 vaccine (dated by TCRdb to the early 2020s). This specimen's time point label, per the study, means: about 28 days (+/-7) after the second vaccine dose. Libraries were prepared through the immunoSEQ multiplex PCR assay. Here the immuneACCESS table is served through TCRdb, limited to in-frame sequences with V and J called. Missing clones are a known gap in these copies; in checked studies unresolved V genes cover under half, and the rest lacks a known reason. The sample data list over 130,000 clones, and approximately 90% of these were observed just once. The leading ten clones occupy roughly 4% of the sample. The sample in question was peripheral blood, obtained 28 days after the second AZD1222 dose. The receptor set was obtained from an adult who received the AZD1222 COVID-19 vaccine.

The rearrangement joins TRBV14 to TRBJ1-6, with a possible D match to TRBD1 (5 bases). There are 13 residues in the CDR3. Trimming stripped 4 bases from V and 10 bases from J, with 11 bases between. The germline V gene has CDR1 SGHDN and CDR2 FVKESK. The CDR3 region is CASSPPRGSPLHF. The DNA for the CDR3 is TGTGCCAGCAGCCCGCCTAGGGGCTCACCCCTCCACTTT.

The chain uses TRBV7-2 and TRBJ2-1, with D possibly being TRBD2 (7 bases). This CDR3 has 14 residues. Deletions cut 5 bases from V and 9 bases from J, with 17 bases between. CDR1 and CDR2 (germline): SGHTA, FQGNSA. The CDR3 DNA is TGTGCCAGCAGCCAAAGGGGGGGGCGCGGTGAGCAGTTCTTC. This translates into CASSQRGGRGEQFF.

This clone was counted a single time. V gene TRBV4-3 combines with J gene TRBJ2-3; the match to TRBD2 covers 10 bases. The CDR3 covers 16 residues. Germline CDR1 is LGHNA and CDR2 is YSLEER. V lost 0 bases to trimming and J lost 5 bases; unmatched junction nucleotides: 5. Here the CDR3 reads CASSQDLAGVLDTQYF. CDR3 coding DNA: TGCGCCAGCAGCCAAGACCTAGCGGGAGTTCTAGATACGCAGTATTTT.

This chain connects TRBV6-5 to TRBJ1-5; D perhaps matches TRBD1 (5 bases). The germline gives CDR1 MNHEY, CDR2 SVGAGI. The CDR3 consists of 15 residues. V gave up 8 bases and J gave up 0 bases, with 14 bases separating them. The CDR3 DNA is TGTGCCAGCGGACGGGGCCTATATAGCAATCAGCCCCAGCATTTT. This sequence encodes CASGRGLYSNQPQHF.

The sample holds one count of this clone. The CDR3 loop is CASRQPTGLGSPLHF. The CDR3 nucleotides are TGTGCAAGTCGCCAACCGACGGGGCTGGGTTCACCCCTCCACTTT. The chain has TRBV12-2 and TRBJ1-6. TRBV12-2 is a known pseudogene. There are 15 residues in the CDR3.